The 25 T cell receptor beta chains reported below all come from one sample, sequenced in a study of blood T cell repertoires in COVID-19. The assay was immunoSEQ multiplex PCR, and TCRdb's table has in-frame clones only and misses some. The data show about 220,000 clones, 80% to 85% seen once. The specimen was peripheral blood. The receptors derive from a woman younger than 45 who had recovered from COVID-19.

V is TRBV18 and J is TRBJ1-6; no firm D call. Per germline, CDR1 KGHSH and CDR2 LQKENI. Trimming took off 6 bases at V and 7 bases at J, with 13 bases between the two ends. This CDR3 comprises 14 residues. In DNA, the CDR3 is TGTGCCAGCTCTCAGACGGGGTGGAATTCACCCCTCCACTTT. Translated: CASSQTGWNSPLHF.

The chain combines TRBV18 with TRBJ2-2, with TRBD2 matching 9 bases. The germline V gene has CDR1 KGHSH and CDR2 LQKENI. Losses at the gene ends were 3 bases for V and 0 bases for J; bases not matched to a gene: 2. This CDR3 is built from 16 residues. The CDR3 coding sequence is TGTGCCAGCTCACCTAGACTAGCGGCGAACACCGGGGAGCTGTTTTTT. Its translation is CASSPRLAANTGELFF. Variable domain in full (rest from reference TRBV18 and TRBJ2-2): NAGVMQNPRHLVRRRGQEARLRCSPMKGHSHVYWYRQLPEEGLKFMVYLQKENIIDESGMPKERFSAEFPKEGPSILRIQQVVRGDSAAYFCASSPRLAANTGELFFGEGSRLTVL.

The chain carries TRBV10-3 and TRBJ1-3, with 10 bases lining up with TRBD1. There are 16 residues in the CDR3. The V gene end was trimmed by 8 bases and the J gene end by 1 base; junction bases not matched to a gene: 8. The germline CDR1 and CDR2 sequences are ENHRY and SYGVKD. This chain's CDR3 is CAIQIRDRGSGNTIYF. CDR3 DNA sequence: TGTGCCATCCAGATCCGGGACAGGGGATCTGGAAACACCATATATTTT.

The chain links TRBV28 to TRBJ2-5; TRBD2 aligns across 15 bases. The trim removed 5 bases at V and 5 bases at J, leaving 6 bases unmatched. Germline CDR1 MDHEN, CDR2 SYDVKM. This CDR3 contains 16 residues. The CDR3: CASSPGTSGRIETQYF. For the CDR3, the DNA is TGTGCCAGCAGTCCCGGGACTAGCGGGAGGATCGAGACCCAGTACTTC.

The chain recombines TRBV5-6 with TRBJ1-1; D remains ambiguous. Trimming left V 2 bases short and J 11 bases short, with 16 bases between. This CDR3 spans 13 amino acids. Per the germline V gene, CDR1 is SGHDT and CDR2 is YYEEEE. The CDR3 is CASSLRPDLRAFF. Written as DNA, the CDR3 is TGTGCCAGCAGCTTAAGACCGGACTTGCGGGCTTTCTTT.

The V call is TRBV6-5, the J call TRBJ2-7; TRBD1 might be the D (6 bases). The germline gives CDR1 MNHEY, CDR2 SVGAGI. With 5 bases removed from V and 0 bases from J, the gap between germline ends came to 14 bases. The CDR3 loop spans 15 amino acids. CDR3 bases: TGTGCCAGCAGTCGACAGGCCAGCCCCTCCTACGAGCAGTACTTC. Translating it yields CASSRQASPSYEQYF.

The rearrangement links TRBV2 to TRBJ1-1; D not resolved. Germline CDR1 SNHLY, CDR2 FYNNEI. The V and J ends lost 11 bases and 6 bases respectively, with 19 bases between them. The CDR3 is 13 residues long. As DNA, the CDR3 is TGTGCCTCTTTGTCCAGAGACGGGGCTGAAGCTTTCTTT. Translating gives CASLSRDGAEAFF.

V usage is TRBV6-1 and J usage is TRBJ1-5; no clear D. Germline values: CDR1 MNHNS, CDR2 SASEGT. CDR3 length equals 14 residues. V was shortened by 3 bases and J by 2 bases, with 8 bases between the two germline ends. The CDR3 region is CASSDLAGNQPQHF. CDR3 nucleotides: TGTGCCAGCAGTGACCTCGCGGGCAATCAGCCCCAGCATTTT.

The chain links TRBV10-3 to TRBJ1-1; D gene uncertain. The germline V and J ends were trimmed by 3 bases and 12 bases, with 17 bases remaining between them. The CDR3 length is 13 residues. Germline lookup yields CDR1 ENHRY and CDR2 SYGVKD. CDR3 nucleotide sequence: TGTGCCATCAGTGATCAGAACCCCATACATCCTTTCTTT. Translated: CAISDQNPIHPFF.

This chain links TRBV11-2 with TRBJ1-2; 7 bases map to TRBD1. This CDR3 has 16 amino acids. Looked up from germline, CDR1 is SGHAT and CDR2 is FQNNGV. With V trimmed by 5 bases and J by 2 bases, 11 bases remained unmatched. The DNA of the CDR3 is TGTGCCAGCAGCCAACGTAGTAGGGGGCAGAACTATGGCTACACCTTC. Translating gives CASSQRSRGQNYGYTF.

The CDR3 spells CASSRRVTRLYEQYF. CDR3 nucleotide sequence: TGTGCCAGCAGCCGCCGGGTCACCCGACTTTACGAGCAGTACTTC. The J gene is TRBJ2-7, the V gene TRBV3-1 (or the pseudogene TRBV3-2); D call uncertain. The CDR3 sequence is 15 residues long. Deletions cut 4 bases from V and 4 bases from J, with 17 bases between. CDR1 LGHDT and CDR2 YNNKEL come from the germline V gene (reference sequence).

The V and J genes are TRBV28 and TRBJ2-5, with 15 bases matching TRBD2. CDR1 is MDHEN and CDR2 is SYDVKM in the germline V gene. This CDR3 comprises 17 residues. Trimming cost V 2 bases and J 2 bases; bases outside gene matches: 3. The CDR3, as DNA: TGTGCCAGCAGTTTAGCTGGACTAGCGGGAGGGCAAGAGACCCAGTACTTC. Translating gives CASSLAGLAGGQETQYF.

V gene TRBV18 combines with J gene TRBJ2-7; maybe TRBD2 (6 bases). The V and J ends lost 2 bases and 7 bases respectively, with 9 bases between them. The CDR3 extends over 12 amino acids. Germline V lookup: CDR1 KGHSH, CDR2 LQKENI. CDR3 sequence: CASSPAGREQYF. Here the CDR3 DNA reads TGTGCCAGCTCACCAGCGGGACGAGAGCAGTACTTC.

The chain combines TRBV13 with TRBJ2-7; unclear D gene. V shed 5 bases and J shed 0 bases, with 5 bases lying between them. Germline V gene data show CDR1 as PRHDT and CDR2 as FYEKMQ (reference sequence). The CDR3 extends over 12 amino acids. The CDR3 nucleotides read TGTGCCAGCAGCCTCAGCTCCTACGAGCAGTACTTC. Translation gives CASSLSSYEQYF.

The V gene is TRBV28, the J gene TRBJ1-2; 7 bases align to TRBD1. Trimming took 8 bases from V and 5 from J; bases not matched to a gene: 11. Germline V gene sequence: CDR1 MDHEN, CDR2 SYDVKM. This CDR3 is built from 14 residues. The DNA for the CDR3 is TGTGCCAGCTCCTCGCCGGGACAGCGGTATGGCTACACCTTC. Translating gives CASSSPGQRYGYTF.

The chain carries TRBV10-2 and TRBJ2-1; D ambiguous. The ends were cut back, 3 bases at V and 8 bases at J, with 5 bases in the middle. The CDR3 is 11 residues long. CDR1 and CDR2 from the germline V gene are WSHSY and SAAADI. CDR3 in DNA: TGCGCCAGCAGTGACGTTCATGAGCAGTTCTTC. Translating gives CASSDVHEQFF.

The chain carries TRBV15 and TRBJ1-1; 9 positions match TRBD1. The V gene end was trimmed by 3 bases and the J gene end by 1 base; junction bases not matched to a gene: 0. Germline values: CDR1 LNHNV, CDR2 YYDKDF (reference sequence). The CDR3 is 14 residues long. The CDR3 sequence is CATSRGQGNTEAFF. The CDR3, as DNA: TGTGCCACCAGCAGGGGACAGGGGAACACTGAAGCTTTCTTT.

The J gene is TRBJ1-1, the V gene TRBV28, with a weak D call TRBD1 (5 bases). V shed 5 bases and J shed 3 bases, with 13 bases lying between them. CDR1 MDHEN and CDR2 SYDVKM come from the germline V gene. The CDR3 runs to 14 residues. CDR3 coding DNA: TGTGCCAGCAGTCGGCTCAGGGTTGACACTGAAGCTTTCTTT. Encoded protein: CASSRLRVDTEAFF.

The CDR3 bases are TGTGCCAGTAGTTGGGACAGTACCTACGAGCAGTACTTC. Residues: CASSWDSTYEQYF. This chain connects TRBV19 to TRBJ2-7; the match to TRBD1 covers 7 bases. Trimming at V came to 5 bases and at J to 2 bases, leaving 3 bases not matched to a gene. Germline values: CDR1 LNHDA, CDR2 SQIVND (reference sequence). The CDR3 is made up of 13 amino acids.

The V call is TRBV9, the J call TRBJ1-4; perhaps TRBD1 as D (6 bases). CDR1 and CDR2 from the germline V gene are SGDLS and YYNGEE. The CDR3 totals 16 residues. V lost 0 bases and J 1 base, leaving 10 bases between the germline ends. This CDR3 is CASSVGGGRTNEKLFF. The DNA for the CDR3 is TGTGCCAGCAGCGTAGGTGGGGGCCGAACTAATGAAAAACTGTTTTTT.

The CDR3 loop is CASSLIGGTNQPQHF. DNA of the CDR3: TGCGCCAGCAGCTTGATCGGGGGTACCAATCAGCCCCAGCATTTT. The V and J genes are TRBV5-1 and TRBJ1-5, with a possible D match to TRBD1 (5 bases). The CDR3 is 15 amino acids. V lost 1 base to trimming and J lost 3 bases, with 11 bases between them. Germline CDR1 and CDR2: SGHRS and YFSETQ.

This chain uses TRBV6-5 with TRBJ2-7, with TRBD2 matching over 13 bases. The CDR3 sequence is 16 residues long. Looked up from germline, CDR1 is MNHEY and CDR2 is SVGAGI. V gave up 4 bases and J gave up 4 bases; unmatched junction bases: 7. Here the CDR3 reads CASSSPSGLAGYEQYF. CDR3 sequence (DNA): TGTGCCAGCAGTTCTCCCTCGGGACTAGCGGGGTACGAGCAGTACTTC.

The chain combines TRBV5-4 with TRBJ2-7; tentatively, D is TRBD2 (6 bases). V was trimmed by 3 bases and J by 0 bases, leaving 16 bases between them. This CDR3 has 16 amino acids. Germline V gives CDR1 SGHNT, CDR2 YYREEE (reference sequence). CDR3 sequence (DNA): TGTGCCAGCAGCTCCGCTGGGGGGAGCATCTCCTACGAGCAGTACTTC. It encodes CASSSAGGSISYEQYF. Full variable domain (rest looked up from reference TRBV5-4 and TRBJ2-7): ETGVTQSPTHLIKTRGQQVTLRCSSQSGHNTVSWYQQALGQGPQFIFQYYREEENGRGNFPPRFSGLQFPNYSSELNVNALELDDSALYLCASSSAGGSISYEQYFGPGTRLTVT.

J is TRBJ1-2 and V is TRBV3-1 (or the pseudogene TRBV3-2); 7 bases are shared with TRBD1. Per germline, CDR1 LGHDT and CDR2 YNNKEL (reference sequence). CDR3 length: 14 amino acids. V dropped 0 bases and J dropped 4; count of bases not matched to a gene: 2. The CDR3 spells CASSQDDRVYGYTF. The CDR3 DNA is TGTGCCAGCAGCCAAGACGACAGGGTCTATGGCTACACCTTC.

CDR3 sequence reads: CASNGMGSGTVLAKNIQYF. CDR3 DNA sequence: TGTGCCAGCAACGGAATGGGTAGTGGTACAGTCCTAGCCAAAAACATTCAGTACTTC. J is TRBJ2-4 and V is TRBV2; D call uncertain. V was pared by 7 bases and J by 0 bases, with 25 bases between. This CDR3 comprises 19 residues. The germline gives CDR1 SNHLY, CDR2 FYNNEI.